The 20 T cell receptor beta chains below were found in one sample sequenced in a study of cytomegalovirus exposure and HLA in healthy donors. TCRdb's copy holds only in-frame clones and misses some; the assay was immunoSEQ multiplex PCR. The sample holds around 60,000 clones; around 90% are singletons and the top ten take about 2.9%. The sample taken for sequencing was PBMCs. Receptors were obtained from a man between 18 and 29 years old in good health and CMV-seronegative.

This chain's CDR3 is CASSIGRETYEQYF. The DNA of the CDR3 is TGTGCCAGTAGTATCGGACGGGAGACCTACGAGCAGTACTTC. The rearrangement links TRBV19 to TRBJ2-7, with TRBD2 as a possible D gene (6 bases). The ends were cut back, 3 bases at V and 2 bases at J, with 11 bases in the middle. The germline V gene encodes CDR1 LNHDA and CDR2 SQIVND (reference sequence). The CDR3 has 14 residues.

The chain carries TRBV2 and TRBJ2-7; D is perhaps TRBD2 (6 bases). The CDR3 loop spans 13 amino acids. The germline gives CDR1 SNHLY, CDR2 FYNNEI. Trimming left V 5 bases short and J 4 bases short, with 12 bases between. The CDR3 region is CASSTRGRYEQYF. DNA of the CDR3: TGTGCCAGCAGTACGCGGGGCAGGTACGAGCAGTACTTC.

The genes are TRBV11-3 and TRBJ1-4; perhaps TRBD1 as D (6 bases). The V gene lost 5 bases and the J gene lost 4 bases, with 11 bases spanning the gap. The CDR3 runs 14 residues. Germline V gene data show CDR1 as SGHNT and CDR2 as YENEEA. CDR3 amino acids: CASSRPTGNEKLFF. For the CDR3, the DNA is TGTGCCAGCAGCCGACCGACAGGTAATGAAAAACTGTTTTTT.

V gene TRBV7-8 combines with J gene TRBJ2-5; D ambiguous. The length of the CDR3 is 11 residues. V was clipped by 1 base and J by 10 bases, with 7 bases between them. Germline V gene sequence: CDR1 SGHVS, CDR2 FQNEAQ. The CDR3 DNA reads TGTGCCAGCAGCTTAGGTGTCTTCCAGTACTTC. Translation gives CASSLGVFQYF.

The chain recombines TRBV6-5 with TRBJ2-7; TRBD1 matches 10 bases. Per germline, CDR1 MNHEY and CDR2 SVGAGI. The CDR3 runs 14 residues. V was pared by 5 bases and J by 5 bases, with 6 bases of the junction left unmatched. CDR3 DNA: TGTGCCAGCAGTCTAGACAGGGGGCTTCACGAGCAGTACTTC. This encodes CASSLDRGLHEQYF.

This clone has a handful of counts. The chain has TRBV4-1 and TRBJ1-2; no clear D. CDR1 MGHRA and CDR2 YSYEKL come from the germline V gene. Trimming stripped 1 base from V and 0 bases from J, with 12 bases between. This CDR3 spans 16 amino acids. CDR3 region: CASSQAPSGTNYGYTF. CDR3 coding DNA: TGCGCCAGCAGCCAAGCTCCTTCCGGGACTAACTATGGCTACACCTTC.

This chain uses TRBV5-4 with TRBJ2-5; D is unclear. The germline V gene encodes CDR1 SGHNT and CDR2 YYREEE (reference sequence). The length of the CDR3 is 11 residues. V was cut by 7 bases and J by 2 bases, with 6 bases left in between. The CDR3 is CASGQQETQYF. CDR3 coding DNA: TGTGCCAGCGGGCAACAAGAGACCCAGTACTTC.

This clone was picked up one time. The genes are TRBV19 and TRBJ2-5; no definite D call. Germline V CDR1 and CDR2: LNHDA, SQIVND (reference sequence). The CDR3 is 13 residues long. Trimming removed 9 bases at V and 2 bases at J, with 13 bases between. CDR3 sequence: CASSVGLQETQYF. CDR3 in DNA: TGTGCCAGCTCGGTGGGCCTTCAAGAGACCCAGTACTTC.

V and J are TRBV18 and TRBJ2-3; perhaps TRBD2 as D (5 bases). With 3 bases removed from V and 0 bases from J, the gap between germline ends came to 10 bases. Germline V gene lookup returns CDR1 KGHSH and CDR2 LQKENI. The CDR3 totals 15 residues. CDR3 DNA: TGTGCCAGCTCACCGCGATGGACTAGCACAGATACGCAGTATTTT. This gives the protein CASSPRWTSTDTQYF.

The chain combines TRBV30 with TRBJ1-2, with 7 bases aligning to TRBD1. Trimming removed 4 bases from V and 8 bases from J; junction bases left unmatched: 7. CDR3 length equals 12 residues. CDR1 is GTSNPN and CDR2 is SVGIG in the germline V gene (reference sequence). The CDR3 coding sequence is TGTGCCTGGAAAACAGGGGTTCAGGGCTACACCTTC. Translation gives CAWKTGVQGYTF.

The V gene is TRBV7-2, the J gene TRBJ1-2; a weak D match, TRBD1 (6 bases). V lost 4 bases to trimming and J lost 4 bases, with 10 bases between them. CDR3 length: 13 amino acids. CDR1 and CDR2 from the germline V gene are SGHTA and FQGNSA. The CDR3 coding sequence is TGTGCCAGCAGCTCGACAGGCTCCTATGGCTACACCTTC. Its translation is CASSSTGSYGYTF. Drawing the rest from reference TRBV7-2 and TRBJ1-2, the complete variable domain is GAGVSQSPSNKVTEKGKDVELRCDPISGHTALYWYRQSLGQGLEFLIYFQGNSAPDKSGLPSDRFSAERTGGSVSTLTIQRTQQEDSAVYLCASSSTGSYGYTFGSGTRLTVV.

The gene calls are TRBV2 and TRBJ1-1, with D possibly being TRBD1 (5 bases). There are 15 residues in the CDR3. Germline lookup yields CDR1 SNHLY and CDR2 FYNNEI. The V and J ends lost 4 bases and 4 bases respectively, with 16 bases between them. CDR3 DNA: TGTGCCAGCAGTGGGGATCAGGGCGCCGGCACTGAAGCTTTCTTT. Protein product: CASSGDQGAGTEAFF.

This chain uses TRBV28 with TRBJ2-7; 10 nucleotides match TRBD2. In germline, CDR1 is MDHEN, CDR2 SYDVKM. V dropped 7 bases and J dropped 2; count of bases not matched to a gene: 5. The CDR3 contains 14 residues. In nucleotides, the CDR3 is TGTGCCAGCACCAGGACTAGCGGAACCTACGAGCAGTACTTC. This translates into CASTRTSGTYEQYF. The full variable domain, with the rest looked up from reference TRBV28 and TRBJ2-7, is DVKVTQSSRYLVKRTGEKVFLECVQDMDHENMFWYRQDPGLGLRLIYFSYDVKMKEKGDIPEGYSVSREKKERFSLILESASTNQTSMYLCASTRTSGTYEQYFGPGTRLTVT.

The gene calls are TRBV11-2 and TRBJ2-1; D gene ambiguous. V dropped 1 base and J dropped 0 bases, with 4 bases sitting between them. CDR1 is SGHAT and CDR2 is FQNNGV in the germline V gene. This CDR3 contains 14 residues. This chain's CDR3 is CASSLGSSYNEQFF. The CDR3, as DNA: TGTGCCAGCAGCTTAGGGAGCTCCTACAATGAGCAGTTCTTC.

With regard to this clone: One junction end disagrees with the germline gene, perhaps due to a read error. The V and J genes are TRBV28 and TRBJ2-7; possibly TRBD1 for D (6 bases). The CDR3 runs 13 residues. Germline CDR1 is MDHEN and CDR2 is SYDVKM. CDR3 protein: CASSRWDPPGHLF. CDR3 DNA: TGTGCCAGCAGCCGCTGGGATCCCCCGGGACACCTATTC.

This chain uses TRBV5-4 with TRBJ2-7; tentatively, D is TRBD2 (5 bases). Germline CDR1 reads SGHNT; CDR2 reads YYREEE (reference sequence). The CDR3 runs to 12 residues. The V gene lost 4 bases and the J gene lost 0 bases, with 5 bases spanning the gap. The DNA for the CDR3 is TGTGCCAGCAGCCGGGACTCCTACGAGCAGTACTTC. It is translated as CASSRDSYEQYF. The full variable domain, rest sourced from reference TRBV5-4 and TRBJ2-7, is ETGVTQSPTHLIKTRGQQVTLRCSSQSGHNTVSWYQQALGQGPQFIFQYYREEENGRGNFPPRFSGLQFPNYSSELNVNALELDDSALYLCASSRDSYEQYFGPGTRLTVT.

The J gene is TRBJ2-7, the V gene TRBV15; D remains ambiguous. V was clipped by 0 bases and J by 2 bases, with 8 bases between them. Germline CDR1 and CDR2: LNHNV and YYDKDF (reference sequence). The CDR3 sequence is 14 residues long. This chain's CDR3 is CATSREVTAYEQYF. The CDR3, as DNA: TGTGCCACCAGCAGAGAGGTAACAGCCTACGAGCAGTACTTC.

Note on this clone: One end of the junction is discordant with germline, which a read error may explain. The DNA of the CDR3 is TGTGCCAGCAGTCCGGGACAGAGGCTAGATTTT. Amino acid sequence: CASSPGQRLDF. The rearrangement links TRBV6-5 to TRBJ2-3; 7 nucleotides match TRBD1. CDR1 and CDR2 (germline): MNHEY, SVGAGI. The CDR3 totals 11 residues.

This clone has only a few counts. The rearrangement joins TRBV10-3 to TRBJ2-5, with 8 bases matching TRBD2. CDR3 length equals 13 residues. The germline V gene has CDR1 ENHRY and CDR2 SYGVKD. Germline trimming cut 6 bases from V and 5 bases from J; bases unmatched to any gene: 5. CDR3 DNA: TGTGCCATCAGCCGGGAGGGCCGGGAGACCCAGTACTTC. This gives the protein CAISREGRETQYF.

The chain carries TRBV9 and TRBJ2-7; TRBD2 aligns across 13 bases. The CDR3 length is 18 residues. Trimming removed 0 bases from V and 5 bases from J; junction bases left unmatched: 11. Germline V gene sequence: CDR1 SGDLS, CDR2 YYNGEE. CDR3 sequence reads: CASSVAGTSGVLMDEQYF. DNA for the CDR3: TGTGCCAGCAGCGTAGCGGGGACTAGCGGGGTCCTAATGGACGAGCAGTACTTC.